One sample yielded the 17 T cell receptor beta chains listed below, sequenced in a study of cytomegalovirus exposure and HLA in healthy donors. With 60 Vbeta and 13 Jbeta primers, the PCR was carried out. The table came from immunoSEQ multiplex PCR; TCRdb's copy has only in-frame clones and leaves some out. Among under 200,000 clones listed, almost 85% were seen once. Sequencing was carried out using PBMCs. The source is a boy under 18 in good health and CMV-seronegative.

J is TRBJ2-7 and V is TRBV7-8; 11 positions agree with TRBD2. The germline V gene has CDR1 SGHVS and CDR2 FQNEAQ. The CDR3 has 16 residues. Unmatched junction bases numbered 9, after V lost 5 bases and J lost 3 bases. The CDR3: CASSPVITSGGYEQYF. CDR3 DNA: TGTGCCAGCAGCCCAGTAATAACTAGCGGGGGCTACGAGCAGTACTTC.

V and J are TRBV5-6 and TRBJ1-1, with 7 bases fitting TRBD1. The CDR3 is made up of 16 amino acids. CDR1 and CDR2 (germline): SGHDT, YYEEEE. J lost 10 bases, V lost 0 bases, and 15 bases had no gene match. CDR3 amino acids: CASSLAGQSLFVGAFF. The CDR3 DNA reads as TGTGCCAGCAGCTTGGCGGGACAGTCGTTGTTCGTTGGAGCTTTCTTT.

This clone was found once. The chain joins TRBV28 to TRBJ2-7, with 9 bases that match TRBD2. Germline trimming cut 5 bases from V and 6 bases from J; bases unmatched to any gene: 11. The CDR3 loop spans 15 amino acids. Germline V gives CDR1 MDHEN, CDR2 SYDVKM. The chain's CDR3 is CASSPRGSGRFEQYF. The CDR3, as DNA: TGTGCCAGCAGTCCCCGGGGTAGCGGGAGATTCGAGCAGTACTTC. Looking up the rest from reference TRBV28 and TRBJ2-7 gives the full variable domain: DVKVTQSSRYLVKRTGEKVFLECVQDMDHENMFWYRQDPGLGLRLIYFSYDVKMKEKGDIPEGYSVSREKKERFSLILESASTNQTSMYLCASSPRGSGRFEQYFGPGTRLTVT.

The J gene is TRBJ2-7, the V gene TRBV7-9; D is unclear. Germline V lookup: CDR1 SEHNR, CDR2 FQNEAQ (reference sequence). The V end lost 5 bases, the J end lost 5 bases, and 19 bases lay between the germline ends. The CDR3 covers 15 residues. The DNA for the CDR3 is TGTGCCAGCAGCCCCCGTCGTGCCGGGTACAACGAGCAGTACTTC. Protein: CASSPRRAGYNEQYF. The full variable domain, with the rest looked up from reference TRBV7-9 and TRBJ2-7, is DTGVSQNPRHKITKRGQNVTFRCDPISEHNRLYWYRQTLGQGPEFLTYFQNEAQLEKSRLLSDRFSAERPKGSFSTLEIQRTEQGDSAMYLCASSPRRAGYNEQYFGPGTRLTVT.

The V gene is TRBV7-6, the J gene TRBJ1-6; no clear D gene. V dropped 5 bases and J dropped 9 bases, with 17 bases sitting between them. In germline, CDR1 is SGHVS, CDR2 FNYEAQ. The CDR3 totals 15 residues. The CDR3 sequence is CASSLIDRGGSPLHF. DNA of the CDR3: TGTGCCAGCAGCCTTATAGACCGAGGTGGTTCACCCCTCCACTTT.

The gene calls are TRBV9 and TRBJ1-4; 11 bases fit TRBD1. Germline CDR1 reads SGDLS; CDR2 reads YYNGEE. V shed 4 bases and J 5 bases; nucleotides not matched to a gene: 10. The CDR3 is made up of 17 amino acids. The CDR3 nucleotides read TGTGCCAGCAGCCCAGGGGACAGGGGGGGTGGAAATGAAAAACTGTTTTTT. Amino acids: CASSPGDRGGGNEKLFF. Full variable domain (remainder filled in from reference TRBV9 and TRBJ1-4): DSGVTQTPKHLITATGQRVTLRCSPRSGDLSVYWYQQSLDQGLQFLIQYYNGEERAKGNILERFSAQQFPDLHSELNLSSLELGDSALYFCASSPGDRGGGNEKLFFGSGTQLSVL.

The chain carries TRBV2 and TRBJ1-1, with 9 bases aligning to TRBD1. The germline V gene encodes CDR1 SNHLY and CDR2 FYNNEI. Trimming at V came to 6 bases and at J to 4 bases, leaving 6 bases not matched to a gene. This CDR3 region has 14 residues. CDR3 bases: TGTGCCAGCAGGGCGGGACAGGGCGTCACTGAAGCTTTCTTT. Its protein is CASRAGQGVTEAFF.

The chain couples TRBV2 to TRBJ2-1, with D perhaps matching TRBD2 (6 bases). Germline assignment: CDR1 SNHLY and CDR2 FYNNEI. V gave up 5 bases and J gave up 6 bases, with 17 bases separating them. The CDR3 loop spans 15 amino acids. CDR3 in amino acids: CASSMDSGVPNEQFF. As DNA, the CDR3 is TGTGCCAGCAGTATGGATTCGGGAGTGCCCAATGAGCAGTTCTTC.

This rearrangement joins TRBV5-4 to TRBJ2-5, with D tentatively TRBD1 (6 bases). The CDR3 is made up of 14 amino acids. Germline V gene data show CDR1 as SGHNT and CDR2 as YYREEE (reference sequence). Between the trimmed V and J ends, which lost 0 bases and 1 base, there was a span of 7 bases. This CDR3 is CASSLEQGQETQYF. The CDR3 bases are TGTGCCAGCAGCTTGGAACAGGGCCAAGAGACCCAGTACTTC. Supplemented by reference TRBV5-4 and TRBJ2-5, the full variable domain reads ETGVTQSPTHLIKTRGQQVTLRCSSQSGHNTVSWYQQALGQGPQFIFQYYREEENGRGNFPPRFSGLQFPNYSSELNVNALELDDSALYLCASSLEQGQETQYFGPGTRLLVL.

CDR3 DNA: TGTGCCAGCAGTTCAGACTTAGCAGGGGCAGGGGGCCACGGGGAGCTGTTTTTT. As protein: CASSSDLAGAGGHGELFF. The chain uses TRBV27 and TRBJ2-2; 8 bases are shared with TRBD1. This CDR3 is built from 18 residues. V trimming: 4 bases; J trimming: 7 bases; junction bases outside the gene matches: 17. Germline lookup yields CDR1 MNHEY and CDR2 SMNVEV (reference sequence).

The V gene is TRBV5-1, the J gene TRBJ2-5; TRBD1 aligns across 8 bases. The J call may be incorrect, as the DNA end agrees better with TRBJ2-7. The CDR3 length is 18 residues. In germline, CDR1 is SGHRS, CDR2 YFSETQ. This chain's CDR3 is CASSLAIFVDRGSYEQYF. In DNA form, the CDR3 reads TGCGCCAGCAGCTTGGCCATCTTCGTAGACAGGGGTTCCTACGAGCAGTACTTC.

This rearrangement joins TRBV30 to TRBJ2-7; possible D gene TRBD2, 5 bases. V lost 1 base, J lost 0 bases, and 13 bases lay in between. Germline V gives CDR1 GTSNPN, CDR2 SVGIG (reference sequence). This CDR3 spans 15 amino acids. In DNA form, the CDR3 reads TGTGCCTGGAGTGGAGGGCAGGCCCGCTCCTACGAGCAGTACTTC. It codes for CAWSGGQARSYEQYF.

This chain uses TRBV7-9 with TRBJ1-1; 8 positions agree with TRBD1. Germline CDR1 and CDR2: SEHNR and FQNEAQ (reference sequence). CDR3 length: 14 amino acids. With V trimmed by 5 bases and J by 5 bases, 7 bases remained unmatched. The CDR3 sequence is CASSPTGDATEAFF. CDR3 nucleotide sequence: TGTGCCAGCAGCCCGACAGGGGATGCGACTGAAGCTTTCTTT.

V usage is TRBV27 and J usage is TRBJ1-6; a possible D gene is TRBD1 (6 bases). V shed 6 bases and J shed 9 bases, with 15 bases lying between them. This CDR3 spans 14 amino acids. The germline CDR1 and CDR2 sequences are MNHEY and SMNVEV (reference sequence). CDR3 in amino acids: CASRAQGLSSPLHF. Here the CDR3 DNA reads TGTGCCAGCAGAGCGCAGGGGTTGTCTTCACCCCTCCACTTT.

The V call is TRBV9, the J call TRBJ1-6, with TRBD1 identical over 10 bases. This CDR3 has 15 residues. Trimming removed 2 bases from V and 10 bases from J; junction bases left unmatched: 6. Looked up from germline, CDR1 is SGDLS and CDR2 is YYNGEE. The CDR3 region is CASSVSGTGESPLHF. The CDR3 DNA follows: TGTGCCAGCAGCGTCTCCGGGACAGGGGAGTCACCCCTCCACTTT. Based on the CDR3 plus reference TRBV9 and TRBJ1-6, the full variable domain is DSGVTQTPKHLITATGQRVTLRCSPRSGDLSVYWYQQSLDQGLQFLIQYYNGEERAKGNILERFSAQQFPDLHSELNLSSLELGDSALYFCASSVSGTGESPLHFGNGTRLTVT.

In DNA form, the CDR3 reads TGTGCCAGCAGCCGACCGGACAGGGGGTTCCCCTACGAGCAGTACTTC. Residues: CASSRPDRGFPYEQYF. The chain uses TRBV5-6 and TRBJ2-5, with 10 bases aligning to TRBD1. The DNA end favors TRBJ2-7, so the J call may be wrong. Germline V gene data show CDR1 as SGHDT and CDR2 as YYEEEE. CDR3 length: 16 amino acids.

Here the CDR3 reads CASSDQLVGVPYEQYF. CDR3 bases: TGTGCCAGCAGTGACCAACTAGTTGGTGTTCCCTACGAGCAGTACTTC. V and J are TRBV6-1 and TRBJ2-7; perhaps TRBD2 as D (5 bases). The V gene lost 3 bases and the J gene lost 2 bases, with 17 bases spanning the gap. There are 16 residues in the CDR3. Germline lookup yields CDR1 MNHNS and CDR2 SASEGT.